This TCR beta chain was identified in a study of T cell responses to AZD1222 COVID-19 vaccine. Study-wide points: White British donors predominated, females outnumbered males, and clonal diversity was possibly underestimated. Baseline testing showed seropositivity in only a handful of AZD1222 recipients.

TCRdb's table, derived via immunoSEQ multiplex PCR, lists solely in-frame clones and lacks some. The table has roughly 160,000 clones, about 90% seen once. V was shortened by 5 bases and J by 12 bases, with 19 bases between the two germline ends. This CDR3 has 13 amino acids. Germline CDR1 and CDR2: MNHEY and SVGAGI. This clone was seen a handful of times. Its antigen is not known. The sequence came from an adult in good health. The rearrangement links TRBV6-5 to TRBJ1-1, with D possibly TRBD1 on 6 matching bases. Sequenced material: peripheral blood, taken on day 0 of AZD1222 vaccination. The CDR3 DNA sequence: TGTGCCAGCAGTCGCGGACAGCGGCTCCGAACTTTCTTT. This translates into CASSRGQRLRTFF.